This passage covers 2 T cell receptor beta chains from one sample sequenced in a study of response to subunit inactivated influenza vaccine. TCRdb re-called the RT-PCR reads through MiXCR, storing one row per CDR3 protein. The sample holds over 650,000 distinct CDR3 sequences, around 20% seen once. Sequencing used PBMCs from blood, obtained more than 4 days after vaccination. These receptors were obtained from a man aged 45-65 years who received an inactivated influenza vaccine.

This clonotype was seen only a few times. The chain is built from TRBV28 and TRBJ1-5; tentatively, D is TRBD1 (5 bases). CDR3 size: 14 residues. Trimming shortened V by 6 bases and J by 5 bases, and 14 bases separated the two germline ends. Looked up from germline, CDR1 is MDHEN and CDR2 is SYDVKM. The CDR3: CASSSGGGDQPQHF. The CDR3 nucleotides read TGTGCCAGCAGCTCGGGGGGAGGGGATCAGCCCCAGCATTTT.

The gene calls are TRBV6-5 and TRBJ2-7; D is possibly TRBD1 or TRBD2 (5 bases each). Trimming stripped 0 bases from V and 11 bases from J, with 14 bases between. The CDR3 runs 13 residues. The germline V gene encodes CDR1 MNHEY and CDR2 SVGAGI. CDR3 sequence: CASSYSPSEGKYF. In nucleotides, the CDR3 is TGTGCCAGCAGTTACTCGCCCAGTGAGGGGAAGTACTTC.